The entry below describes one TCR beta chain. Assay: immunoSEQ multiplex PCR; the TCRdb copy retains only in-frame clones and omits some. Found here are about 280,000 clones, less than 85% of them singletons; the top ten hold around 2.3%. The sample is drawn from a study of blood T cell repertoires in COVID-19. The overall study: Sources were T cells, B-cell-depleted T cells, or PBMCs; the material itself was cDNA or gDNA.

The ends lost 6 bases at V and 2 bases at J; junction bases unmatched: 3. This CDR3 region has 13 residues. Germline loops: CDR1 MNHEY, CDR2 SVGAGI. Sequenced: PBMCs or T cells enriched from blood (not recorded which). The sequence derives from a woman in her 50s who had recovered from COVID-19. The chain combines TRBV6-5 with TRBJ2-7; the match to TRBD2 covers 8 bases. This CDR3 reads CASRMGLAYEQYF. Written as DNA, the CDR3 is TGTGCCAGCAGGATGGGACTAGCCTACGAGCAGTACTTC.